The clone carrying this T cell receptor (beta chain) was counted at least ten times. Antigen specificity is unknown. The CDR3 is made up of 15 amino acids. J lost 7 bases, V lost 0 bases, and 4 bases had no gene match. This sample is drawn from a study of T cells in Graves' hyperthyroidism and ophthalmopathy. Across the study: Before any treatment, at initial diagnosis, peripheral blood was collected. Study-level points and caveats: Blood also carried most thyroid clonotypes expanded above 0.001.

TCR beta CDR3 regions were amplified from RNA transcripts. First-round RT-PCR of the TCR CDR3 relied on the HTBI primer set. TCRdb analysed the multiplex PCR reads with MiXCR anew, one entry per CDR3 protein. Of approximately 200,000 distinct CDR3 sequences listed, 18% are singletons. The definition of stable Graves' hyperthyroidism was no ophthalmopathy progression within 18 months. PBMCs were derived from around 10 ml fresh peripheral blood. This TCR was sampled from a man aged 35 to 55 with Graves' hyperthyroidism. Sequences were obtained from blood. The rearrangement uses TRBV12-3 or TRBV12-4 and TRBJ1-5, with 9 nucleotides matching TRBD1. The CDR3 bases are TGTGCCAGCAGTTTAGCGCAGACAGGGGGACAGCCCCAGCATTTT. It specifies CASSLAQTGGQPQHF.